Listed below are T cell receptor beta chains from one sample, sequenced in a study of blood T cell repertoires in COVID-19. Data came from immunoSEQ multiplex PCR; TCRdb stores just in-frame clones and leaves some out. Here the sample spans roughly 38,000 clones, 80% to 90% being singletons. The material sequenced was peripheral blood. The receptor set was obtained from a woman aged 65 to 85 with acute or convalescent COVID-19. Each CDR3 is given with its conserved first and last residue. The D gene is left open where the match is weak. Expanded clones get a size class; other rows say once, few or many, or leave the size out.

TRBV10-3	-	TRBD2	TRBJ2-3	CAISGTSGRGGNTQYF	TGTGCCATCAGTGGAACTAGCGGGAGGGGAGGAAATACGCAGTATTTT
TRBV28	-	TRBD1	TRBJ2-5	CASSSHRTGAGQGTQYF	TGTGCCAGCAGTTCCCATCGGACAGGGGCGGGGCAGGGGACCCAGTACTTC
TRBV28	-	-	TRBJ2-5	CASSPTGRETQYF	TGTGCCAGCAGTCCGACAGGGAGGGAGACCCAGTACTTC
TRBV6-5	-	TRBD1	TRBJ1-1	CASSYQGQGGTEAFF	TGTGCCAGCAGTTACCAGGGACAGGGTGGGACTGAAGCTTTCTTT
TRBV6-1	few	-	TRBJ1-1	CASSEARVFVGAFF	TGTGCCAGCAGTGAAGCCAGGGTTTTCGTTGGAGCTTTCTTT
TRBV7-2	-	-	TRBJ1-2	CASSSQGYGYTF	TGTGCCAGCAGCTCACAGGGATATGGCTACACCTTC
TRBV29-1	-	-	TRBJ2-3	CSVEDPRGGADTQYF	TGCAGCGTTGAAGATCCGAGGGGGGGGGCAGATACGCAGTATTTT
TRBV11-2	-	-	TRBJ2-3	CASRTAEDTQYF	TGTGCCAGCAGAACAGCGGAAGATACGCAGTATTTT
TRBV11-3	-	TRBD2	TRBJ2-1	CASRTLAGGKDEQFF	TGTGCCAGCAGGACCCTAGCGGGAGGGAAGGATGAGCAGTTCTTC
TRBV15	-	TRBD2	TRBJ2-1	CATAGTSGTEQFF	TGTGCCACCGCCGGGACTAGCGGGACTGAGCAGTTCTTC
TRBV29-1	-	TRBD2	TRBJ2-1	CSVLKAGGNEQFF	TGCAGCGTTCTAAAAGCGGGAGGGAATGAGCAGTTCTTC
TRBV5-1	-	-	TRBJ2-2	CASSLTGTGELFF	TGCGCCAGCAGCTTAACAGGCACCGGGGAGCTGTTTTTT
TRBV2	-	TRBD1	TRBJ2-6	CAGRDRGGEANVLTF	TGTGCCGGACGGGACAGGGGTGGTGAGGCCAACGTCCTGACTTTC
TRBV7-8	-	-	TRBJ1-5	CASSLGGAGEPQHF	TGTGCCAGCAGCTTAGGGGGAGCGGGTGAGCCCCAGCATTTT
TRBV3-1/TRBV3-2	-	TRBD2	TRBJ2-3	CASSQHGRGVDTQYF	TGTGCCAGCAGCCAACATGGGCGGGGGGTAGATACGCAGTATTTT
TRBV3-1/TRBV3-2	-	TRBD2	TRBJ2-5	CASSQLRLAGAETQYF	TGTGCCAGCAGCCAACTACGACTAGCGGGGGCAGAGACCCAGTACTTC
TRBV7-9	-	-	TRBJ1-2	CASSPSFGRGFYTF	TGTGCCAGCAGCCCCTCCTTTGGCAGGGGCTTCTACACCTTC
TRBV7-9	-	-	TRBJ1-5	CASSLDRDVNQPQHF	TGTGCCAGCAGCTTAGATCGGGATGTCAATCAGCCCCAGCATTTT
TRBV3-1/TRBV3-2	few	TRBD2	TRBJ2-2	CASSRLAGANTGELFF	TGTGCCAGCAGCCGACTAGCGGGCGCGAACACCGGGGAGCTGTTTTTT
TRBV5-1	-	-	TRBJ1-1	CASSRTGNTEAFF	TGCGCCAGCAGCCGAACAGGGAACACTGAAGCTTTCTTT
TRBV20-1	once	TRBD2	TRBJ2-1	CSASPSGGLYNEQFF	TGCAGTGCTAGTCCCAGCGGGGGACTCTACAATGAGCAGTTCTTC
TRBV5-5	few	-	TRBJ2-2	CASSLDQGTGELFF	TGTGCCAGCAGCTTGGATCAGGGCACCGGGGAGCTGTTTTTT
TRBV9	-	-	TRBJ1-1	CASSGDTRKAFF	TGTGCCAGCAGCGGGGACACGCGAAAAGCTTTCTTT
TRBV7-9	-	-	TRBJ2-2	CASSLTGGTGELFF	TGTGCCAGCAGCTTGACCGGAGGGACCGGGGAGCTGTTTTTT
TRBV18	-	TRBD2	TRBJ2-1	CASSPLGLARYNEQFF	TGTGCCAGCTCACCCTTGGGACTAGCCAGATACAATGAGCAGTTCTTC
TRBV30	-	-	TRBJ2-6	CAWSTGPGANVLTF	TGTGCCTGGAGTACAGGGCCCGGGGCCAACGTCCTGACTTTC
TRBV21-1	few	-	TRBJ1-6	CASSKGEGRNSPLHF	TGTGCCAGCAGCAAAGGAGAGGGTAGGAATTCACCCCTCCACTTT
TRBV15	-	TRBD2	TRBJ2-5	CATSRAPSGQETQYF	TGTGCCACCAGCAGAGCGCCTAGCGGCCAAGAGACCCAGTACTTC
TRBV6-5	-	TRBD1	TRBJ1-2	CASSLDRFNGYTF	TGTGCCAGCAGTTTGGACAGGTTTAATGGCTACACCTTC
TRBV27	-	-	TRBJ1-4	CASTTSGQKATTNEKLFF	TGTGCCAGCACCACGTCAGGACAGAAAGCCACAACTAATGAAAAACTGTTTTTT
TRBV30	once	-	TRBJ1-2	CAWSVGRLLDGYTF	TGTGCCTGGAGTGTGGGCAGGTTGTTGGATGGCTACACCTTC
TRBV28	-	TRBD1	TRBJ2-2	CASSFAGQGTGELFF	TGTGCCAGCAGTTTCGCCGGACAGGGCACCGGGGAGCTGTTTTTT
TRBV10-3	-	TRBD1	TRBJ1-1	CAISPTGITEAFF	TGTGCCATCAGTCCGACAGGGATCACTGAAGCTTTCTTT
TRBV19	-	TRBD1	TRBJ2-6	CASRDGQGFPGANVLTF	TGTGCCAGTAGGGACGGACAGGGGTTCCCTGGGGCCAACGTCCTGACTTTC
TRBV5-5	-	TRBD1	TRBJ1-6	CASSLEGQDSPLHF	TGTGCCAGCAGCTTGGAGGGACAGGATTCACCCCTCCACTTT
TRBV24-1	-	TRBD1	TRBJ2-2	CATSDQDRGMTGELFF	TGTGCCACCAGTGACCAGGACAGGGGGATGACCGGGGAGCTGTTTTTT
TRBV12-3/TRBV12-4	-	TRBD1	TRBJ1-2	CASSPGQNYGYTF	TGTGCCAGCAGCCCGGGACAGAACTATGGCTACACCTTC
TRBV11-3	-	-	TRBJ2-1	CASSPGGGRYNEQFF	TGTGCCAGCAGCCCTGGGGGCGGGAGATACAATGAGCAGTTCTTC
TRBV6-6	-	-	TRBJ1-6	CASSGQFNSPLHF	TGTGCCAGCAGTGGACAGTTTAATTCACCCCTCCACTTT
TRBV14	-	TRBD1	TRBJ1-2	CASSTPGQSPGYTF	TGTGCCAGCAGCACACCGGGACAGTCTCCTGGCTACACCTTC
TRBV18	-	TRBD2	TRBJ2-3	CASSPRSGGEITDTQYF	TGTGCCAGCTCCCCCCGCAGCGGGGGTGAGATCACAGATACGCAGTATTTT
TRBV9	-	TRBD2	TRBJ2-1	CASSVALAGELGEQFF	TGTGCCAGCAGCGTAGCCCTAGCGGGGGAATTGGGTGAGCAGTTCTTC
TRBV6-5	-	-	TRBJ1-1	CASSKVQDGRTEAFF	TGTGCCAGCAGTAAGGTTCAAGACGGGAGGACTGAAGCTTTCTTT
TRBV29-1	-	TRBD2	TRBJ2-6	CSVQAGGSSGANVLTF	TGCAGCGTGCAAGCGGGGGGCTCGTCTGGGGCCAACGTCCTGACTTTC
TRBV5-1	-	TRBD1	TRBJ1-5	CASSAAGGGNQPQHF	TGCGCCAGCAGCGCAGCAGGGGGCGGCAATCAGCCCCAGCATTTT
TRBV6-2/TRBV6-3	once	TRBD1	TRBJ2-2	CASSCPRGTVCTGELFF	TGTGCCAGCAGTTGCCCCCGTGGGACAGTATGCACCGGGGAGCTGTTTTTT
TRBV7-3	-	TRBD1	TRBJ2-3	CASSLGQGSTDTQYF	TGTGCCAGCAGCCTGGGACAGGGTAGCACAGATACGCAGTATTTT
TRBV7-9	-	TRBD2	TRBJ2-5	CASSPPGREGFQETQYF	TGTGCCAGCAGCCCCCCGGGCCGGGAGGGCTTCCAAGAGACCCAGTACTTC
TRBV3-1/TRBV3-2	few	TRBD1	TRBJ1-5	CASTHDRGLQPQHF	TGTGCCAGCACCCACGACAGGGGGCTTCAGCCCCAGCATTTT
TRBV7-3	-	TRBD2	TRBJ2-3	CASSLGLAGDTQYF	TGTGCCAGCAGCTTAGGGTTAGCGGGAGATACGCAGTATTTT
TRBV18	-	TRBD1	TRBJ2-3	CASSLQGGEDTQYF	TGTGCCAGCTCACTACAGGGGGGTGAAGATACGCAGTATTTT
TRBV11-3	-	TRBD2	TRBJ2-3	CASSLGTSGRPSDTQYF	TGTGCCAGCAGCTTGGGGACTAGCGGGAGACCATCAGATACGCAGTATTTT
TRBV5-1	-	-	TRBJ2-3	CASSQLPGDDTQYF	TGCGCCAGCAGCCAACTTCCGGGGGATGATACGCAGTATTTT
TRBV7-9	-	TRBD1	TRBJ2-3	CASQGQMGTDTQYF	TGTGCCAGTCAGGGACAGATGGGCACAGATACGCAGTATTTT